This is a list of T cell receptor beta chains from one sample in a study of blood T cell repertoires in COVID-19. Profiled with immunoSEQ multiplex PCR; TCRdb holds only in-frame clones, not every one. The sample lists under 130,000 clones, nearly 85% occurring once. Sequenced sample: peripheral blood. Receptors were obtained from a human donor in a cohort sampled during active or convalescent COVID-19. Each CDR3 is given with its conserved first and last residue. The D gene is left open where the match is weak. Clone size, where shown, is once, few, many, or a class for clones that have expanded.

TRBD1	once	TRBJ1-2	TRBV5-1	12	CASSVRGDGYTF	TGCGCCAGCAGTGTCAGGGGGGATGGCTACACCTTC
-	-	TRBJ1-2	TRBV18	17	CASSLTPLTGTNYGYTF	TGTGCCAGCTCATTAACCCCCCTGACAGGCACTAACTATGGCTACACCTTC
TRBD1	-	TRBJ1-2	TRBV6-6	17	CASSPITGGRSNYGYTF	TGTGCCAGCAGTCCGATTACAGGGGGCAGATCTAACTATGGCTACACCTTC
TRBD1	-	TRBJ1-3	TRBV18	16	CASSLLQGSSGNTIYF	TGTGCCAGCTCACTCCTACAGGGGTCCTCTGGAAACACCATATATTTT
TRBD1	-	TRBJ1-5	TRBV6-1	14	CASSEDRASPPQHF	TGTGCCAGCAGTGAGGACAGGGCCTCTCCTCCCCAGCATTTT
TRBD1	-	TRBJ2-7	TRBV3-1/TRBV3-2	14	CASSLGQGSYEQYF	TGTGCCAGCAGCCTAGGACAGGGGAGTTACGAGCAGTACTTC
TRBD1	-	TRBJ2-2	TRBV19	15	CASSIQGADTGELFF	TGTGCCAGTAGTATACAGGGGGCCGACACCGGGGAGCTGTTTTTT
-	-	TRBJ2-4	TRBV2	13	CASSMNSPNIQYF	TGTGCCAGCTCGATGAACAGTCCAAACATTCAGTACTTC
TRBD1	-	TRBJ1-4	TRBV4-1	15	CASRNEGQSNEKLFF	TGCGCCAGCAGAAACGAGGGACAGAGTAATGAAAAACTGTTTTTT
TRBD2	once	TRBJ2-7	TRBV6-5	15	CATSNLFGGAYEQYF	TGTGCCACCTCGAACCTCTTCGGGGGGGCCTACGAGCAGTACTTC
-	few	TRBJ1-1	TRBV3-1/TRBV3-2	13	CASSPLSGYEAFF	TGTGCCAGCAGCCCACTGTCGGGGTATGAAGCTTTCTTT
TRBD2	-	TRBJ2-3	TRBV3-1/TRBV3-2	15	CATTRGVAGTDTQYF	TGTGCCACCACCCGGGGGGTAGCTGGGACAGATACGCAGTATTTT
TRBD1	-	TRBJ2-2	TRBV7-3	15	CASSSRAGGSGELFF	TGTGCCAGTTCGTCGAGGGCAGGGGGCAGCGGGGAGCTGTTTTTT
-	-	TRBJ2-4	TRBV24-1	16	CATSDGTFGAKNIQYF	TGTGCCACCAGTGACGGGACATTCGGAGCCAAAAACATTCAGTACTTC
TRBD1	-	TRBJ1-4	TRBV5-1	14	CASSLGGQYEKLFF	TGCGCCAGCAGCTTGGGGGGACAGTATGAAAAACTGTTTTTT
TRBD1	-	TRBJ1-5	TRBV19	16	CASSPKSGTGNQPQHF	TGTGCCAGTAGTCCTAAGTCCGGGACAGGGAATCAGCCCCAGCATTTT
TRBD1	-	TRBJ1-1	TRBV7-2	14	CASTLRDRNTEAFF	TGTGCCAGCACCCTCCGGGACAGAAACACTGAAGCTTTCTTT
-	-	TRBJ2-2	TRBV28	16	CASSLVDASGTGELFF	TGTGCCAGCAGTTTGGTCGACGCCTCAGGGACCGGGGAGCTGTTTTTT
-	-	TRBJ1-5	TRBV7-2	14	CASSWAGTFQPQHF	TGTGCCAGCAGCTGGGCCGGAACTTTTCAGCCCCAGCATTTT
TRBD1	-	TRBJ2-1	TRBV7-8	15	CASSYPGQGRAEQFF	TGTGCCAGCAGCTATCCGGGACAGGGTCGTGCTGAGCAGTTCTTC
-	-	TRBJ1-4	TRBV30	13	CAWSVQSNEKLFF	TGTGCCTGGAGTGTACAGTCTAATGAAAAACTGTTTTTT
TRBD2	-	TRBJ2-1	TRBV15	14	CATSSLAGFNEQFF	TGTGCCACCAGCTCACTAGCGGGGTTCAATGAGCAGTTCTTC
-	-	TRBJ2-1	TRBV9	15	CASSVGGGATNEQFF	TGTGCCAGCAGCGTAGGTGGGGGGGCCACTAATGAGCAGTTCTTC
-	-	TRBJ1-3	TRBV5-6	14	CASNVAGVVNTIYF	TGTGCCAGCAACGTTGCAGGGGTAGTAAACACCATATATTTT
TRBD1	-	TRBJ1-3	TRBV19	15	CASSTRTGPGNTIYF	TGTGCCAGTAGTACCCGGACAGGGCCAGGAAACACCATATATTTT
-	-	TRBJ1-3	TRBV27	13	CASSPSGGNTIYF	TGTGCCAGCAGCCCTTCGGGAGGAAACACCATATATTTT
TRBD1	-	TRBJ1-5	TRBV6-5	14	CASSYGQGGQPQHF	TGTGCCAGCAGTTACGGACAGGGAGGTCAGCCCCAGCATTTT
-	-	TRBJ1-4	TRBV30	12	CAWRRGREKLFF	TGTGCCTGGAGAAGGGGTCGGGAAAAACTGTTTTTT
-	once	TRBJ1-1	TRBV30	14	CAWGVGGSGTEAFF	TGTGCCTGGGGCGTAGGTGGTTCGGGCACTGAAGCTTTCTTT
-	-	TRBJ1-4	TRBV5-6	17	CASSLVNTGLPNEKLFF	TGTGCCAGCAGCTTGGTGAACACGGGACTCCCTAATGAAAAACTGTTTTTT
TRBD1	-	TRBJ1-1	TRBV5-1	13	CASSFGRQGEAFF	TGCGCCAGCAGCTTCGGCCGACAGGGTGAAGCTTTCTTT
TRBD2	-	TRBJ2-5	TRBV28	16	CASSAALGGGWETQYF	TGTGCCAGCAGCGCTGCCCTTGGCGGGGGGTGGGAGACCCAGTACTTC
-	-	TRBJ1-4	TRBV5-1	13	CASSLRTPEKLFF	TGCGCCAGCAGCTTACGGACACCAGAAAAACTGTTTTTT
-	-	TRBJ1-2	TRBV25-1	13	CASMGQGSFGYTF	TGTGCCAGCATGGGGCAGGGGTCCTTTGGCTACACCTTC
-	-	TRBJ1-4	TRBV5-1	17	CASSLTPFQATNEKLFF	TGCGCCAGCAGCTTGACGCCATTTCAGGCAACTAATGAAAAACTGTTTTTT
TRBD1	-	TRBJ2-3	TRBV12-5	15	CASGPLGQVTDTQYF	TGTGCTAGTGGACCCCTTGGACAGGTCACAGATACGCAGTATTTT
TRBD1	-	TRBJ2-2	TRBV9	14	CASSVVGGPGELFF	TGTGCCAGCAGCGTAGTAGGGGGCCCCGGGGAGCTGTTTTTT
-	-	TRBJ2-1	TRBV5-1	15	CASSRDVGSYNEQFF	TGCGCCAGCTCGCGGGACGTAGGTTCCTACAATGAGCAGTTCTTC
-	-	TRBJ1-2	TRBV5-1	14	CASSLWVGAEGYTF	TGCGCCAGCAGCTTGTGGGTGGGGGCCGAAGGCTACACCTTC
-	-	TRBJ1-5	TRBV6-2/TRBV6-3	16	CASSALRTASNQPQHF	TGTGCCAGCAGCGCACTCAGGACAGCTAGCAATCAGCCCCAGCATTTT
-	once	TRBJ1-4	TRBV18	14	CASSPMRFGEKLFF	TGTGCCAGCTCACCAATGCGGTTTGGTGAAAAACTGTTTTTT
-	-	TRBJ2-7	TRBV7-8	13	CASSLAHRGEQYF	TGTGCCAGCAGCTTAGCGCACCGCGGCGAGCAGTACTTC
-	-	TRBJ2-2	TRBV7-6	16	CASSLVGQLNTGELFF	TGTGCCAGCAGCTTAGTAGGACAACTTAACACCGGGGAGCTGTTTTTT
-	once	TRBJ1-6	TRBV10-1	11	CASSNHSPLHF	TGCGCCAGCAGCAATCATTCACCCCTCCACTTT
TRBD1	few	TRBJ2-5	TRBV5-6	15	CASSPGTGVQETQYF	TGTGCCAGCAGCCCCGGGACAGGAGTCCAAGAGACCCAGTACTTC
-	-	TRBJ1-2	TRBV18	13	CASSLEGRYGYTF	TGTGCCAGCTCACTCGAGGGTCGGTATGGCTACACCTTC
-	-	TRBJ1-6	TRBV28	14	CASSLTGTNSPLHF	TGTGCCAGCAGTTTAACAGGGACCAATTCACCCCTCCACTTT
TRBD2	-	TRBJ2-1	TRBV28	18	CASSLTAYSSGVFDEQFF	TGTGCCAGCAGTTTAACTGCCTACTCTAGCGGGGTTTTCGATGAGCAGTTCTTC
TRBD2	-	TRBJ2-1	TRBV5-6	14	CASSLAGGGNEQFF	TGTGCCAGCAGCTTGGCGGGGGGTGGTAATGAGCAGTTCTTC
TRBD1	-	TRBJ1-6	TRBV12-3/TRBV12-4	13	CASSLGQLSPLHF	TGTGCCAGCAGTTTGGGACAGCTCTCACCCCTCCACTTT
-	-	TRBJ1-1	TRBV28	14	CASSDHIQDTEAFF	TGTGCCAGCAGCGATCATATACAGGACACTGAAGCTTTCTTT
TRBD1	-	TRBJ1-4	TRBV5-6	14	CASSPGQGWEKLFF	TGTGCCAGCAGTCCCGGACAGGGATGGGAAAAACTGTTTTTT
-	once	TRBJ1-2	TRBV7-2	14	CASNPRGGNYGYTF	TGTGCCAGCAACCCCCGGGGGGGAAACTATGGCTACACCTTC
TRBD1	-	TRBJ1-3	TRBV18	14	CASSPGTGEITIYF	TGTGCCAGCTCGCCAGGGACAGGGGAGATCACCATATATTTT